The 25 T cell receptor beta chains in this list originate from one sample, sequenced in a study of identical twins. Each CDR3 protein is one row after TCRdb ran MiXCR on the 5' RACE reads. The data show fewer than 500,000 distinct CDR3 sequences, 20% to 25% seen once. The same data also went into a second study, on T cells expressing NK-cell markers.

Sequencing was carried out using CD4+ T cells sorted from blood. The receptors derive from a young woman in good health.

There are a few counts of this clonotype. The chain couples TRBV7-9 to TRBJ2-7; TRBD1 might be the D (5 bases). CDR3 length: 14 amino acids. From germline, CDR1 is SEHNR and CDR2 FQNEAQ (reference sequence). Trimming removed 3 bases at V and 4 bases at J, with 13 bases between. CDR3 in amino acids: CASSFAGMGYEQYF. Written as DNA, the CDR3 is TGTGCCAGCAGCTTTGCAGGGATGGGGTACGAGCAGTACTTC.

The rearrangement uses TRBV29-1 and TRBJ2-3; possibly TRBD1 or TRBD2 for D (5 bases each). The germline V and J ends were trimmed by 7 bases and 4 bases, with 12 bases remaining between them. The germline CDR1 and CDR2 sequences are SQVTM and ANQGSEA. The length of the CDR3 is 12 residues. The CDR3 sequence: CSAFLGADTQYF. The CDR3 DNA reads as TGCAGCGCCTTCCTGGGGGCAGATACGCAGTATTTT.

The CDR3 DNA reads TGTGCCAGCAGTGATCAGGGGGGTATGACTGAAGCTTTCTTT. The encoded protein is CASSDQGGMTEAFF. The rearrangement joins TRBV2 to TRBJ1-1, with 7 nucleotides matching TRBD1. CDR1 and CDR2 from the germline V gene are SNHLY and FYNNEI. Trimming took 3 bases from V and 5 from J; bases not matched to a gene: 6. The CDR3 consists of 14 residues.

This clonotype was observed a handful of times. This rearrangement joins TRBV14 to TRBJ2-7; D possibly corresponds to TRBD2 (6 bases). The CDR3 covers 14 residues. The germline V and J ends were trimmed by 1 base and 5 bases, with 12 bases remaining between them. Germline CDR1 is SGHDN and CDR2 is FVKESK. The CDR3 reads CASSQAQGEDEQYF. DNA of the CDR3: TGTGCCAGCAGCCAAGCGCAAGGGGAGGACGAGCAGTACTTC. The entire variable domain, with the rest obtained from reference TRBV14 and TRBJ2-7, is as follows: EAGVTQFPSHSVIEKGQTVTLRCDPISGHDNLYWYRRVMGKEIKFLLHFVKESKQDESGMPNNRFLAERTGGTYSTLKVQPAELEDSGVYFCASSQAQGEDEQYFGPGTRLTVT.

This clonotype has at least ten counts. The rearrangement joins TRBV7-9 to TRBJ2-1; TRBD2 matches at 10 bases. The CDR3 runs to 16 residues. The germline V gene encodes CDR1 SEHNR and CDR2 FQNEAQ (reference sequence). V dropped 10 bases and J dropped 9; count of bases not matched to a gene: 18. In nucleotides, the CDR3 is TGTGCCACCCGTTGGGAGCGGGAGGGCCGAAGGTTTGAGCAGTTCTTC. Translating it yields CATRWEREGRRFEQFF. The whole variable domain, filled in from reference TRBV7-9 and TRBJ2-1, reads DTGVSQNPRHKITKRGQNVTFRCDPISEHNRLYWYRQTLGQGPEFLTYFQNEAQLEKSRLLSDRFSAERPKGSFSTLEIQRTEQGDSAMYLCATRWEREGRRFEQFFGPGTRLTVL.

The CDR3 sequence: CSVRTEGHEQYF. CDR3 nucleotides: TGCAGCGTTCGGACAGAGGGCCACGAGCAGTACTTC. The chain couples TRBV29-1 to TRBJ2-7; maybe TRBD1 (6 bases). With 5 bases removed from V and 5 bases from J, the gap between germline ends came to 13 bases. Germline assignment: CDR1 SQVTM and CDR2 ANQGSEA. The CDR3 runs to 12 residues.

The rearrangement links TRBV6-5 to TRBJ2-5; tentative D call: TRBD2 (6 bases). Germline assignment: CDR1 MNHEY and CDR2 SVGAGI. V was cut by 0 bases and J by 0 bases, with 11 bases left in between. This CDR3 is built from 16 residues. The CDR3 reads CASSYSMGTYQETQYF. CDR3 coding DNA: TGTGCCAGCAGTTACTCGATGGGGACTTACCAAGAGACCCAGTACTTC.

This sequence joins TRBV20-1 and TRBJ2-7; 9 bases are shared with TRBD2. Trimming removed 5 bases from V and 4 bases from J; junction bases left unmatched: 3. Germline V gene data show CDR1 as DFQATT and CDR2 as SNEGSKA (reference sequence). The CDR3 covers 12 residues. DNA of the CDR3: TGCAGTGCTCAGCGGGGGGAGTACGAGCAGTACTTC. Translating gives CSAQRGEYEQYF.

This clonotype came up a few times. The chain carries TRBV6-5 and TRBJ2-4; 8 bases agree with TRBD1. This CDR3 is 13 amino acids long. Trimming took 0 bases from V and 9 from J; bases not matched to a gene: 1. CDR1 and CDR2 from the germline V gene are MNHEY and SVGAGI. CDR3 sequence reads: CASSYSDRAIQYF. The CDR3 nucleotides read TGTGCCAGCAGTTACTCGGACAGGGCCATTCAGTACTTC.

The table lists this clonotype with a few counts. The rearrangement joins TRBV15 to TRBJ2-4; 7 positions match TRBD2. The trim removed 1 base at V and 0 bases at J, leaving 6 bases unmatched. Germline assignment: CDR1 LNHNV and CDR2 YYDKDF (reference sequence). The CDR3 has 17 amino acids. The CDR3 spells CATSRGGRERAKNIQYF. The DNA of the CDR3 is TGTGCCACCAGCAGAGGAGGGCGGGAGAGAGCCAAAAACATTCAGTACTTC.

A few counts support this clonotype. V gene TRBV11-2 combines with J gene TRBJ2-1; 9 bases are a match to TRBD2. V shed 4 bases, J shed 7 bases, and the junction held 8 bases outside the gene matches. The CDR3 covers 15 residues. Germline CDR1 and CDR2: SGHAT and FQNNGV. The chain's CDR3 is CASSYRTSAENEQFF. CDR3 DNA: TGTGCCAGCAGCTACCGGACTAGCGCAGAGAATGAGCAGTTCTTC.

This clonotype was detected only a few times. The CDR3 DNA sequence: TGTGCCATCAGTGAGGAGCGACAGGGATACGAGCAGTACTTC. Its translation is CAISEERQGYEQYF. The gene calls are TRBV10-3 and TRBJ2-7; 7 bases line up with TRBD1. The CDR3 totals 14 residues. V gave up 2 bases and J gave up 4 bases; unmatched junction bases: 5. Germline CDR1 is ENHRY and CDR2 is SYGVKD.

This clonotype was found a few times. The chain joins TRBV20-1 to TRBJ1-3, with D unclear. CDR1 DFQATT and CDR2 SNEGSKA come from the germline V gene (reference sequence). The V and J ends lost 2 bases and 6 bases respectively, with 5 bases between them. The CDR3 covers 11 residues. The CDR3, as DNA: TGCAGTGCTAGAAGGGAAAACACCATATATTTT. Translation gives CSARRENTIYF.

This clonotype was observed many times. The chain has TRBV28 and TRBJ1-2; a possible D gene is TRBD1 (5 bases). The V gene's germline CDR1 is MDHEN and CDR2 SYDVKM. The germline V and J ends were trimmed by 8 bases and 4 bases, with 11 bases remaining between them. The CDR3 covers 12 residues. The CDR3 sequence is CASGRVTYGYTF. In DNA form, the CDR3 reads TGTGCCAGCGGCAGGGTCACCTATGGCTACACCTTC.

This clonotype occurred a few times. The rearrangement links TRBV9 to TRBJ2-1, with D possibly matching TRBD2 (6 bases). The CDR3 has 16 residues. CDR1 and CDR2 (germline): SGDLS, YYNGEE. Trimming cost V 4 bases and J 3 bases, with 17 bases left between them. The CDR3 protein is CASSPLSPGVYNEQFF. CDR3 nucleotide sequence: TGTGCCAGCAGCCCCCTCTCACCGGGAGTCTACAATGAGCAGTTCTTC.

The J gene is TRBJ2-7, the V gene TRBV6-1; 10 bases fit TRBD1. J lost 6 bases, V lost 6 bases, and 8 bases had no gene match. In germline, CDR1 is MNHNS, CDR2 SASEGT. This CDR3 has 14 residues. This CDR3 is CASSWGTGEGEQYF. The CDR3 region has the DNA TGTGCCAGCAGCTGGGGGACAGGGGAGGGCGAGCAGTACTTC.

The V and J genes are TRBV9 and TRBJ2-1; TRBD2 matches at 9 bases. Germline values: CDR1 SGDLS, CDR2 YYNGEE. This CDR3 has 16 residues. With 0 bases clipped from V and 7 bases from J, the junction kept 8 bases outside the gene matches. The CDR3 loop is CASSVAGRGGLNEQFF. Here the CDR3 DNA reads TGTGCCAGCAGCGTAGCTGGGCGGGGGGGGTTGAATGAGCAGTTCTTC.

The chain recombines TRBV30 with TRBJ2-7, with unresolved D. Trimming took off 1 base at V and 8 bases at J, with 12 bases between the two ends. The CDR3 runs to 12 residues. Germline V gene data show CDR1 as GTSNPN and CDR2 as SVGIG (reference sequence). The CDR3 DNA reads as TGTGCCTGGAGTGAATCGGCCAGGAAGCAGTACTTC. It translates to CAWSESARKQYF.

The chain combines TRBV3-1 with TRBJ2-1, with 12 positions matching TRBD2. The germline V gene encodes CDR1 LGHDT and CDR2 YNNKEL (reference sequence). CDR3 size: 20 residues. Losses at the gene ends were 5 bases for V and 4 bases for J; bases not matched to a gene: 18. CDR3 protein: CASSGSFLAGTSGLYNEQFF. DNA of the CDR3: TGTGCCAGCAGCGGAAGCTTCCTTGCCGGGACTAGCGGGCTTTACAATGAGCAGTTCTTC.

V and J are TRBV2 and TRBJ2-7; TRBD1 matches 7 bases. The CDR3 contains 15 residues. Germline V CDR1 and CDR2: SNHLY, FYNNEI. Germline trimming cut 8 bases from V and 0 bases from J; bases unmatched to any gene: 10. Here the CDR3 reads CASLLLDRVSYEQYF. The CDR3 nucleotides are TGTGCCAGCCTTCTTCTTGACAGGGTCTCCTACGAGCAGTACTTC.

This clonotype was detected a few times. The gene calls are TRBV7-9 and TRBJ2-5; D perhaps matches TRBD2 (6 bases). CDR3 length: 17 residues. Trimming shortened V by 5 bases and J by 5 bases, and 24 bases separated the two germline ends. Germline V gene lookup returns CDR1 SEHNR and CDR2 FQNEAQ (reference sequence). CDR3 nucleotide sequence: TGTGCCAGCAGCATCACCCCCGGGACTCTTCTCTCCGAGACCCAGTACTTC. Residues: CASSITPGTLLSETQYF.

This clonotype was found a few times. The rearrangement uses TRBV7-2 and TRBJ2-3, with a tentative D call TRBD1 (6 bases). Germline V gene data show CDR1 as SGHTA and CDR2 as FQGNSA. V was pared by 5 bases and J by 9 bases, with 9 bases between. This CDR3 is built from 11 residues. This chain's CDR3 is CASSPGQTQYF. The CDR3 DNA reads TGTGCCAGCAGCCCGGGACAAACGCAGTATTTT.

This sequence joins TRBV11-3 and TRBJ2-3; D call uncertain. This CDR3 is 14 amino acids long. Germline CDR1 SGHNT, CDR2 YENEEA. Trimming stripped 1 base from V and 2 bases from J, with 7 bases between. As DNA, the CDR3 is TGTGCCAGCAGCTTAGCACGGGTCACAGATACGCAGTATTTT. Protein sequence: CASSLARVTDTQYF.

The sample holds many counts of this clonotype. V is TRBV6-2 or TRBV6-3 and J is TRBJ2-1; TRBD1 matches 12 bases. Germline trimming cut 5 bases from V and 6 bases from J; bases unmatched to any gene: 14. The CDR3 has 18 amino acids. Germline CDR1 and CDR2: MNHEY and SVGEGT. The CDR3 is CASSHSGSGTGGINEQFF. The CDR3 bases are TGTGCCAGCAGTCATAGCGGGTCCGGGACAGGGGGCATCAATGAGCAGTTCTTC.

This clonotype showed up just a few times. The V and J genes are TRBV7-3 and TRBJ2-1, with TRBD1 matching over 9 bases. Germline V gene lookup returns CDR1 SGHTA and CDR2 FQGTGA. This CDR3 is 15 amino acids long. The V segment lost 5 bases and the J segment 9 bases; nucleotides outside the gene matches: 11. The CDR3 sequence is CASSTMTGGRGEQFF. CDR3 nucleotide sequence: TGTGCCAGCAGCACAATGACAGGGGGAAGAGGTGAGCAGTTCTTC.